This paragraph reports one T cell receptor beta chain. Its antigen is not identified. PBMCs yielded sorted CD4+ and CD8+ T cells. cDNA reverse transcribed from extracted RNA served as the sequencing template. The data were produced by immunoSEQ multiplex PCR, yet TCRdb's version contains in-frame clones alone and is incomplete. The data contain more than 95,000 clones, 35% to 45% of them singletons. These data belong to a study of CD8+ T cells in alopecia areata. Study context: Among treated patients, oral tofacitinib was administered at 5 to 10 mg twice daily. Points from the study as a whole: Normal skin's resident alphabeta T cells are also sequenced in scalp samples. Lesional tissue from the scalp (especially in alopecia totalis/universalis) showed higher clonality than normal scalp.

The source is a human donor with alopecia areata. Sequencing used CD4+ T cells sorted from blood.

The CDR3 nucleotides are TGTGCCAGCAGCCGAGGAGACGGGGCATGGGAGACCCAGTACTTC. Residues: CASSRGDGAWETQYF. The rearrangement links TRBV14 to TRBJ2-5; D possibly matches TRBD1 or TRBD2 (5 bases each). The germline V gene encodes CDR1 SGHDN and CDR2 FVKESK. The V end lost 4 bases, the J end lost 5 bases, and 17 bases lay between the germline ends. The CDR3 runs to 15 residues. Based on the CDR3 plus reference TRBV14 and TRBJ2-5, the full variable domain is EAGVTQFPSHSVIEKGQTVTLRCDPISGHDNLYWYRRVMGKEIKFLLHFVKESKQDESGMPNNRFLAERTGGTYSTLKVQPAELEDSGVYFCASSRGDGAWETQYFGPGTRLLVL.